These 9 T cell receptor beta chains were all obtained from the same sample, sequenced in a study of blood T cell repertoires in COVID-19. The table came from immunoSEQ multiplex PCR; TCRdb's copy has only in-frame clones and leaves some out. The sample lists 30,000 to 35,000 clones; 70% to 90% were seen once. Sequenced input: peripheral blood. These receptors all come from a man between 65 and 79 years old with acute or convalescent COVID-19.

This sequence joins TRBV5-1 and TRBJ2-3; the D gene is possibly TRBD2 (6 bases). Trimming cost V 0 bases and J 2 bases, with 10 bases left between them. The CDR3 extends over 15 amino acids. From germline, CDR1 is SGHRS and CDR2 YFSETQ. The CDR3 here is CASSLAGGDTDTQYF. The CDR3 coding sequence is TGCGCCAGCAGCTTGGCGGGCGGGGACACAGATACGCAGTATTTT.

This chain uses TRBV25-1 with TRBJ2-1; 7 bases are a match to TRBD1. This CDR3 region has 16 residues. The germline CDR1 and CDR2 sequences are MGHDK and SYGVNS. The V segment lost 3 bases and the J segment 0 bases; nucleotides outside the gene matches: 5. Written as DNA, the CDR3 is TGTGCCAGCAGTGATTTTACAGGGGCCTCCTACAATGAGCAGTTCTTC. Amino acids: CASSDFTGASYNEQFF.

The J gene is TRBJ1-1, the V gene TRBV30; D remains ambiguous. Trimming shortened V by 4 bases and J by 8 bases, and 14 bases separated the two germline ends. CDR1 is GTSNPN, CDR2 SVGIG, per germline (reference sequence). The CDR3 covers 12 residues. The CDR3 coding sequence is TGTGCCTGGACAGGCAGGAGGGAAGAAGCTTTCTTT. Translating gives CAWTGRREEAFF.

The chain carries TRBV7-2 and TRBJ2-7; possible D gene TRBD2, 5 bases. V shed 4 bases and J shed 2 bases, with 12 bases lying between them. CDR3 length: 14 residues. Germline V gene data show CDR1 as SGHTA and CDR2 as FQGNSA. The CDR3 DNA sequence: TGTGCCAGCAGCTATCGGAGAGGGCCCTACGAGCAGTACTTC. It yields the protein CASSYRRGPYEQYF.

For the CDR3, the DNA is TGTGCCTGGTTGCGGACAGGGGACGAAAAACTGTTTTTT. Translated, it gives CAWLRTGDEKLFF. V gene TRBV30 combines with J gene TRBJ1-4, with TRBD1 matching over 9 bases. Trimming cost V 5 bases and J 8 bases; bases outside gene matches: 6. The germline V gene has CDR1 GTSNPN and CDR2 SVGIG (reference sequence). The CDR3 has 13 amino acids.

In this sample, this clone turned up a few times. The chain joins TRBV5-4 to TRBJ2-7; 11 bases map to TRBD2. The CDR3 consists of 15 residues. Germline-derived CDR1 and CDR2 are SGHNT and YYREEE (reference sequence). The junction had 2 bases not matched to a gene; V was cut back by 0 bases and J by 3 bases. In nucleotides, the CDR3 is TGTGCCAGCAGCTTGGGGCTAGCGGGGGGCTACGAGCAGTACTTC. Residues: CASSLGLAGGYEQYF.

The chain has TRBV5-8 and TRBJ2-5, with D possibly TRBD1 on 5 matching bases. Germline CDR1 is SGHTS and CDR2 is YDEGEE. The CDR3 is made up of 15 amino acids. V lost 4 bases and J lost 5, with 18 bases in between. The CDR3 bases are TGTGCCAGCAGCACCTTTGGACATAGATTGGAGACCCAGTACTTC. Residues: CASSTFGHRLETQYF.

The gene calls are TRBV28 and TRBJ1-5, with 7 bases identical to TRBD1. CDR1 is MDHEN, CDR2 SYDVKM, per germline. The CDR3 is 14 residues long. The junction had 6 bases not matched to a gene; V was cut back by 5 bases and J by 5 bases. The CDR3: CASSEETGYQPQHF. CDR3 DNA: TGTGCCAGCAGTGAAGAGACAGGGTATCAGCCCCAGCATTTT.

V gene TRBV5-4 combines with J gene TRBJ2-3, with a weak D call TRBD1 (7 bases). Trimming removed 2 bases from V and 1 base from J, with 11 bases in between. The length of the CDR3 is 15 residues. Germline loops: CDR1 SGHNT, CDR2 YYREEE (reference sequence). The CDR3 DNA follows: TGTGCCAGCAGCTTAGGAGGGGGCGGCACAGATACGCAGTATTTT. This sequence encodes CASSLGGGGTDTQYF.